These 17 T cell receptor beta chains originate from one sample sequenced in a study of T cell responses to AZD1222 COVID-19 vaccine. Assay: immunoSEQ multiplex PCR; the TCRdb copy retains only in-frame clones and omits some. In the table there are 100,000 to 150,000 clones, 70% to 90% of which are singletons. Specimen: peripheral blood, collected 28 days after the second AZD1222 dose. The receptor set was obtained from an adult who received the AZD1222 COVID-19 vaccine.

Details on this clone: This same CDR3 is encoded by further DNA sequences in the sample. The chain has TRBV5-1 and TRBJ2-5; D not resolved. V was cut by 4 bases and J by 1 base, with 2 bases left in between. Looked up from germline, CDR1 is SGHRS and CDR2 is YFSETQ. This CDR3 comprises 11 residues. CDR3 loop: CASSRQETQYF. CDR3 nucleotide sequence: TGCGCCAGCAGCCGCCAAGAGACCCAGTACTTC. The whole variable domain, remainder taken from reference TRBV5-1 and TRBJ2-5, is KAGVTQTPRYLIKTRGQQVTLSCSPISGHRSVSWYQQTPGQGLQFLFEYFSETQRNKGNFPGRFSGRQFSNSRSEMNVSTLELGDSALYLCASSRQETQYFGPGTRLLVL.

The CDR3 loop reads CASSKREGDSNQPQHF. CDR3 DNA sequence: TGTGCCAGTAGTAAACGAGAGGGGGATAGCAATCAGCCCCAGCATTTT. The V and J genes are TRBV19 and TRBJ1-5; D may be TRBD1 (6 bases). From germline, CDR1 is LNHDA and CDR2 SQIVND (reference sequence). CDR3 size: 16 residues. V gave up 4 bases and J gave up 0 bases, with 13 bases separating them.

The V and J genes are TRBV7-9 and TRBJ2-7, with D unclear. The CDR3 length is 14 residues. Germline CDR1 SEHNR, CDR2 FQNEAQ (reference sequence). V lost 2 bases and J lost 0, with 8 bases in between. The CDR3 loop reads CASSLTESSYEQYF. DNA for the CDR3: TGTGCCAGCAGCTTAACTGAAAGCTCCTACGAGCAGTACTTC.

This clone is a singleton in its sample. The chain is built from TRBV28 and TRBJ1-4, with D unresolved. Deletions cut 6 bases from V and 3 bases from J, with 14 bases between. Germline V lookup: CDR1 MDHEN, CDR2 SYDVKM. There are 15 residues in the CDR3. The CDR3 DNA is TGTGCCAGCAGCCTCACGCAGATGGCTAATGAAAAACTGTTTTTT. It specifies CASSLTQMANEKLFF.

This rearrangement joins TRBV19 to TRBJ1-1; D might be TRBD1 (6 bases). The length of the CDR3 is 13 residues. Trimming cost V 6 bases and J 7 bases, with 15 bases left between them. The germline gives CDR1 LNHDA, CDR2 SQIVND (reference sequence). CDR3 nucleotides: TGTGCCAGTAGGGTTACAGGGTCACTTGAAGCTTTCTTT. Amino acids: CASRVTGSLEAFF.

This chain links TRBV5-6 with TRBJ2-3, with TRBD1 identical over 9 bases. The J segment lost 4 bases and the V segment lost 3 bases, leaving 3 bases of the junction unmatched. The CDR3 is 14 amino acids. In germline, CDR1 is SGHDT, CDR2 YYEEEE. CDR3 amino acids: CASSWDREADTQYF. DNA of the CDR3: TGTGCCAGCAGCTGGGACAGGGAAGCAGATACGCAGTATTTT.

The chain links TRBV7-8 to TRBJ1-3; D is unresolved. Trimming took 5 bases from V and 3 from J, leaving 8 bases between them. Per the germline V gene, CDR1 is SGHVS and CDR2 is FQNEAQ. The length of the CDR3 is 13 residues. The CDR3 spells CASSPNIGNTIYF. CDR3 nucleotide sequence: TGTGCCAGCAGCCCCAACATTGGAAACACCATATATTTT.

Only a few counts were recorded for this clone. In DNA form, the CDR3 reads TGCGCCAGCAGCTTGGAAAGCGGGGCGGCCACAGATACGCAGTATTTT. Its translation is CASSLESGAATDTQYF. The chain links TRBV5-1 to TRBJ2-3, with 7 bases that match TRBD2. The CDR3 sequence is 16 residues long. The trim removed 0 bases at V and 2 bases at J, leaving 6 bases unmatched. Germline CDR1 SGHRS, CDR2 YFSETQ.

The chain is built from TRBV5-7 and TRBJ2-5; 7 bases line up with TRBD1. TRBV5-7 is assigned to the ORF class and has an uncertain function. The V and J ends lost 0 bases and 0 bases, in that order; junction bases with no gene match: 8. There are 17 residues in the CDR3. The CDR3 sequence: CASSLAKAGTDQETQYF. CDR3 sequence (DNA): TGTGCCAGCAGCTTGGCCAAGGCTGGGACAGACCAAGAGACCCAGTACTTC.

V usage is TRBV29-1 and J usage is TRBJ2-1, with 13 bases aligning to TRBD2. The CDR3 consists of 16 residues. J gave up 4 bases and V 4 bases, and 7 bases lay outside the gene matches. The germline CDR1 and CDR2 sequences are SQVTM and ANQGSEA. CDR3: CSVAGTSGVQYNEQFF. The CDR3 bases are TGCAGCGTTGCCGGGACTAGCGGGGTGCAATACAATGAGCAGTTCTTC.

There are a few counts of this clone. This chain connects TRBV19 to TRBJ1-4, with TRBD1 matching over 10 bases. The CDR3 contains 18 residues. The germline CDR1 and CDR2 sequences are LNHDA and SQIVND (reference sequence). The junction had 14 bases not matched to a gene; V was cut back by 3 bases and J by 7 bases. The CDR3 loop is CASSIVSGTGVLGEKLFF. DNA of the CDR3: TGTGCCAGTAGTATCGTATCCGGGACAGGGGTTCTCGGTGAAAAACTGTTTTTT.

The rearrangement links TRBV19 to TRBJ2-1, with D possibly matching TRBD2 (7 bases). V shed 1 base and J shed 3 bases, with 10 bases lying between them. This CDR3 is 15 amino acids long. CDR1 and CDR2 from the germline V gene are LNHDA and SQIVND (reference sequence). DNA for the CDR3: TGTGCCAGTAGTATAGCGGGGGGCTTCTACAATGAGCAGTTCTTC. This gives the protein CASSIAGGFYNEQFF.

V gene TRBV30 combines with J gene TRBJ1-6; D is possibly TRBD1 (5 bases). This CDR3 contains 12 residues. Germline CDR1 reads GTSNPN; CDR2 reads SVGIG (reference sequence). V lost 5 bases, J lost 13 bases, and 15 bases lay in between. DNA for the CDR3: TGTGCCTGGGGGACCCGCCTGGGGCCCCTCCACTTT. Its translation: CAWGTRLGPLHF.

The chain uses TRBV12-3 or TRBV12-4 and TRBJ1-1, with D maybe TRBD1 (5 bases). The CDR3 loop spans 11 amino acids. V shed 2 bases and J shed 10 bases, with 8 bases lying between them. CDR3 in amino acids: CASSLSQGAFF. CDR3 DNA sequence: TGTGCCAGCAGTTTAAGCCAGGGAGCTTTCTTT.

The chain's CDR3 is CSVDGTSGQDDIQYF. CDR3 sequence (DNA): TGCAGCGTTGATGGGACTAGCGGGCAGGACGACATTCAGTACTTC. This chain uses TRBV29-1 with TRBJ2-4; 12 nucleotides align to TRBD2. CDR3 length: 15 amino acids. The V gene's germline CDR1 is SQVTM and CDR2 ANQGSEA. V gave up 3 bases and J gave up 8 bases; unmatched junction bases: 8.

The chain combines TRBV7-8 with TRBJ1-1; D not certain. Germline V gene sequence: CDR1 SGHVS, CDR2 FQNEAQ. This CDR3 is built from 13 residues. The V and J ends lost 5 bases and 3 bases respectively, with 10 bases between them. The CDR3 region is CASSPRRYTEAFF. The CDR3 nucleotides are TGTGCCAGCAGCCCCCGAAGGTACACTGAAGCTTTCTTT.

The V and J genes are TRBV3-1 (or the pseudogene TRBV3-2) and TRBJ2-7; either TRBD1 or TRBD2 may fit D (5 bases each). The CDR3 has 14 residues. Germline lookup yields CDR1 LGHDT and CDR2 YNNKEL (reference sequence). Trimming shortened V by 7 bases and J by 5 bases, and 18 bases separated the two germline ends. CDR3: CASTRSGLGDEQYF. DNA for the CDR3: TGTGCCAGCACCCGGTCAGGTTTGGGGGACGAGCAGTACTTC.